The source of this T cell receptor (beta chain) is a study of T cell responses to AZD1222 COVID-19 vaccine (TCRdb year 2021). Regarding the study in general: A total of around 240 trial participants underwent TCR sequencing, of whom roughly 210 received two doses of AZD1222 and 26 received two doses of the MenACWY control vaccine. Trial participants were enrolled by age into subgroups of 18-55, 56-69 and 70-plus years, and roughly 150, 30 and 60 TCR-sequenced participants, respectively, were included in these subgroups. Overall study outcomes, separate from this receptor: The whole spike protein was spanned by vaccine-associated CD4 TCRs, and dominant responses were seen in regions 160-218 and 743-854. Nearly half of unique spike-specific TCRs reportedly recognized epitopes outside regions mutated in the B.1.351 and B.1.1.7 variants. Participants were mostly white British, with more females than males. The authors suggested clonal diversity may have been underestimated. In the small 56-69-year group, the increase in depth fell short of significance, most likely because of low power. Conclusions about previously exposed vaccinees are limited because only a handful of AZD1222 recipients were SARS-CoV-2 seropositive at baseline. No day 14 peak-response samples were available, so repertoires were characterized only after the peak T cell response. A significant rise in spike-specific TCR breadth and depth was observed after two AZD1222 doses relative to day 0 and relative to MenACWY recipients.

This clone appeared a single time. Its antigen is still unknown. No quality values exist for individual bases; no much larger clone is one base distant. The CDR1 and CDR2 encoded by the germline V gene are SNHLY and FYNNEI. The CDR3 holds 14 amino acids from the cysteine to the phenylalanine. The DNA shown is the 42-base CDR3, in frame from base 1. The trim is 2 bases for V and 0 bases for J, with a gap of 4 bases between the germline ends. Interpreted using the paper, the time point label stands for: about 28 days (+/-7) after the second vaccine dose. Because spike-specific TCR depth and breadth did not differ between the two schedules, AZD1222 recipients who got a second dose at roughly 4 weeks were pooled with those who got a second dose at roughly 12 weeks. Samples from vaccinated people were obtained from the UK trials COV001 and COV002, which included a single-blind randomized controlled phase 2/3 trial of AZD1222 (ChAdOx1 nCoV-19) in healthy adults. For TCRbeta chain sequencing, PBMC samples from trial participants were taken at day 0 and at day 28 after the second dose.

The CDR3 regions of human TCRbeta chains were analyzed by immunosequencing. The study's processing was this. Repertoire TCRs were checked for matches against a reference library of SARS-CoV-2-specific TCRs that had been generated using the MIRA antigen-specificity platform. Breadth meant the fraction of unique TCRs that were SARS-CoV-2-associated, whereas depth meant the fraction of total T cells that were SARS-CoV-2-associated. Using the MIRA data, every spike-specific TCR was mapped to the spike region that the TCR reacted to and assigned to either a CD4 or a CD8 class. Log10-transformed breadth and depth values were compared by one-way ANOVA with Sidak's multiple comparisons tests. TCRdb took this table from immuneACCESS and kept in-frame rearrangements with V and J called. Such tables lack part of the clones; where checked against another copy, unresolved V genes explain under half of the gap, and the rest is unexplained. V, J and clone size are those of that table, while D and trimming were read from the DNA. The sample table lists 95,000 to 100,000 clones, about nine tenths of them with a count of one. The ten largest clonotypes hold 15% to 20% of the sample.

The sequence came from an adult who received the AZD1222 COVID-19 vaccine. This sequence uses TRBV2 and TRBJ1-4, with the D segment identity uncertain. The specimen comprised peripheral blood, sampled 28 days after the second AZD1222 dose. CDR3 sequence: CASSEITTNEKLFF. The nucleotide sequence is given as TGTGCCAGCAGTGAAATAACAACTAATGAAAAACTGTTTTTT.